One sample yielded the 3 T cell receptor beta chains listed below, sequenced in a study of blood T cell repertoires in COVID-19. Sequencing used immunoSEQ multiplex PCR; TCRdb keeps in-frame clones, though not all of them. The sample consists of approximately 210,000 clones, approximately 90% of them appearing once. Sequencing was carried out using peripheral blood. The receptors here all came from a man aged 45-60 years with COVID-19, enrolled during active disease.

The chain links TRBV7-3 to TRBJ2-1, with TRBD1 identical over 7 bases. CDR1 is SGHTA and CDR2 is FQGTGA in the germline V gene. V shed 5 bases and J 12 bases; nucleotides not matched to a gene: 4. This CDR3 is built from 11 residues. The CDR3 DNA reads TGTGCCAGCAGCCTCGGACAGGCGCAGTTCTTC. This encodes CASSLGQAQFF.

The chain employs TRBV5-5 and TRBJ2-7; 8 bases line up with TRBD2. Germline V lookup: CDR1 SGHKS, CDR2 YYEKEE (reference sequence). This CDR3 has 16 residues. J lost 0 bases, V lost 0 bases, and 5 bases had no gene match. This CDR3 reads CASSLGAGGSSYEQYF. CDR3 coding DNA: TGTGCCAGCAGCTTGGGTGCGGGGGGAAGCTCCTACGAGCAGTACTTC. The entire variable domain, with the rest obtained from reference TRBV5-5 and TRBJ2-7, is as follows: DAGVTQSPTHLIKTRGQQVTLRCSPISGHKSVSWYQQVLGQGPQFIFQYYEKEERGRGNFPDRFSARQFPNYSSELNVNALLLGDSALYLCASSLGAGGSSYEQYFGPGTRLTVT.

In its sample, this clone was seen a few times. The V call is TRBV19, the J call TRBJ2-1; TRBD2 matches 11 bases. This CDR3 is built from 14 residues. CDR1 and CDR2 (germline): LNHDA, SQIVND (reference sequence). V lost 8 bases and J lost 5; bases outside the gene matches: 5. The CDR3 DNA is TGTGCCAGTGGGACTAGCGGATTTCACAATGAGCAGTTCTTC. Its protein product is CASGTSGFHNEQFF.